This TCR beta chain stems from a study of patients with pleural tuberculosis. This clonotype was seen repeatedly, ten times or more. TCRdb reanalysed the reads using MiXCR and keeps one entry per CDR3 protein. The sample lists under 65,000 distinct CDR3 sequences, about 7.3% occurring once. This CDR3 is built from 16 residues. Trimming pared 5 bases from V and 0 bases from J, leaving 20 bases between. Germline V lookup: CDR1 DFQATT, CDR2 SNEGSKA (reference sequence). The sequence was obtained from a human donor with pleural tuberculosis. This chain links TRBV20-1 with TRBJ2-7; the D gene could be TRBD1 or TRBD2 (5 bases each). The CDR3 bases are TGCAGTGCTCTTCGATTGGGGCAGGGACCCTCCTACGAGCAGTACGTC. Its translation: CSALRLGQGPSYEQYV.